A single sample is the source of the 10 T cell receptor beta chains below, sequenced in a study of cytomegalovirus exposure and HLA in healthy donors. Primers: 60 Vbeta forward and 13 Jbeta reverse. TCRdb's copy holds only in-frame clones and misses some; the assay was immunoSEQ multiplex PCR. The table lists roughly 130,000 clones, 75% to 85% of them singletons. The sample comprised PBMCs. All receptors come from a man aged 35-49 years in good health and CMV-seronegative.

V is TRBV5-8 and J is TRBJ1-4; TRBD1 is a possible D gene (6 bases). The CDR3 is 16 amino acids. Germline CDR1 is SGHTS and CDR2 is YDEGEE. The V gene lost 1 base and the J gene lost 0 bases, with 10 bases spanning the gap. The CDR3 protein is CASSLKGGATNEKLFF. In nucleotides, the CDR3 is TGTGCCAGCAGCTTGAAAGGGGGAGCAACTAATGAAAAACTGTTTTTT.

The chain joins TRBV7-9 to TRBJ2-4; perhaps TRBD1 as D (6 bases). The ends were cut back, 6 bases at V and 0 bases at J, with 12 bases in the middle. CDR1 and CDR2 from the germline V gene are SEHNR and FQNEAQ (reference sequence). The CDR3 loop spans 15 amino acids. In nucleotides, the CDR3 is TGTGCCAGCAGTGCGCAGGGGCTAGCCAAAAACATTCAGTACTTC. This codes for CASSAQGLAKNIQYF.

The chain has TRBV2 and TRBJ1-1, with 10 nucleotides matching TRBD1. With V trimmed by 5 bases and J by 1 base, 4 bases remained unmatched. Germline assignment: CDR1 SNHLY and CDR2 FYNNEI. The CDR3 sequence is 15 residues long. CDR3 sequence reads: CASSRDRGANTEAFF. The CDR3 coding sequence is TGTGCCAGCAGTAGGGACAGGGGAGCGAACACTGAAGCTTTCTTT.

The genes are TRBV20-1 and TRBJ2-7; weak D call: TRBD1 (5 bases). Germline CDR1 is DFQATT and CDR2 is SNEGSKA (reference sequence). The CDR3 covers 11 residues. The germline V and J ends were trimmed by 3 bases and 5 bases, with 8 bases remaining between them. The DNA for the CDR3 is TGCAGTGCTAGGACAGTCAACGAGCAGTACTTC. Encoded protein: CSARTVNEQYF.

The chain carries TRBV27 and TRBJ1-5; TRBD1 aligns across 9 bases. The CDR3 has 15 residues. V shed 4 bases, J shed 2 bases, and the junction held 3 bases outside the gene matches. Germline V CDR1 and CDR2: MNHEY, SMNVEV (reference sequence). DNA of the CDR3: TGTGCCAGCAGTTCCCGGGACAGGGGCAATCAGCCCCAGCATTTT. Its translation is CASSSRDRGNQPQHF.

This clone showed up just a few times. In DNA form, the CDR3 reads TGCGCCAGCAGCTTTAAATCGGGACAGAAGAACAATGAGCAGTTCTTC. Protein product: CASSFKSGQKNNEQFF. The rearrangement joins TRBV5-1 to TRBJ2-1; 7 bases match TRBD1. Germline CDR1 SGHRS, CDR2 YFSETQ. The CDR3 runs to 16 residues. V lost 2 bases and J lost 5; bases outside the gene matches: 10. The complete variable domain, with remaining parts taken from reference TRBV5-1 and TRBJ2-1, reads KAGVTQTPRYLIKTRGQQVTLSCSPISGHRSVSWYQQTPGQGLQFLFEYFSETQRNKGNFPGRFSGRQFSNSRSEMNVSTLELGDSALYLCASSFKSGQKNNEQFFGPGTRLTVL.

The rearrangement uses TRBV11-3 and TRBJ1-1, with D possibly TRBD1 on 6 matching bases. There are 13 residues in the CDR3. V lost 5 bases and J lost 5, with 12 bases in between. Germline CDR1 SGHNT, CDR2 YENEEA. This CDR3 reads CASSLRGGTEAFF. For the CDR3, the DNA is TGTGCCAGCAGCCTCAGGGGTGGTACTGAAGCTTTCTTT.

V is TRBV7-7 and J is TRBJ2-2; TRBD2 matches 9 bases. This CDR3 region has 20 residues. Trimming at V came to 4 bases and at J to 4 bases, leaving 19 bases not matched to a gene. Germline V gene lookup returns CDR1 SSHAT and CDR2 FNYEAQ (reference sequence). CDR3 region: CASSSRLTAGGSWGTGELFF. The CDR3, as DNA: TGTGCCAGCAGCTCCCGATTGACGGCGGGGGGGTCGTGGGGCACCGGGGAGCTGTTTTTT.

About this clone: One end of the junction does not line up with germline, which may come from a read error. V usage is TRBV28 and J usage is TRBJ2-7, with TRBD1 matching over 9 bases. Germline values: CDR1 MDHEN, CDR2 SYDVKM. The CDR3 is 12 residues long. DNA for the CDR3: TGTGCCAGCAGTTTAGGGACAGGGCCTCTGGTCTTC. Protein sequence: CASSLGTGPLVF. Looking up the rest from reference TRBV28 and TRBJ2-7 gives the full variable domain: DVKVTQSSRYLVKRTGEKVFLECVQDMDHENMFWYRQDPGLGLRLIYFSYDVKMKEKGDIPEGYSVSREKKERFSLILESASTNQTSMYLCASSLGTGPLVFGPGTRLTVT.

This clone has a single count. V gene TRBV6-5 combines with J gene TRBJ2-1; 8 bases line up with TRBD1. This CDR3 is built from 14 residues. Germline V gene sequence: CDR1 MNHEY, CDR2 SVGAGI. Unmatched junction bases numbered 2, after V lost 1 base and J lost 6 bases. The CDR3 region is CASSYLQGGNEQFF. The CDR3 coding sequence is TGTGCCAGCAGTTACTTACAGGGGGGCAATGAGCAGTTCTTC.